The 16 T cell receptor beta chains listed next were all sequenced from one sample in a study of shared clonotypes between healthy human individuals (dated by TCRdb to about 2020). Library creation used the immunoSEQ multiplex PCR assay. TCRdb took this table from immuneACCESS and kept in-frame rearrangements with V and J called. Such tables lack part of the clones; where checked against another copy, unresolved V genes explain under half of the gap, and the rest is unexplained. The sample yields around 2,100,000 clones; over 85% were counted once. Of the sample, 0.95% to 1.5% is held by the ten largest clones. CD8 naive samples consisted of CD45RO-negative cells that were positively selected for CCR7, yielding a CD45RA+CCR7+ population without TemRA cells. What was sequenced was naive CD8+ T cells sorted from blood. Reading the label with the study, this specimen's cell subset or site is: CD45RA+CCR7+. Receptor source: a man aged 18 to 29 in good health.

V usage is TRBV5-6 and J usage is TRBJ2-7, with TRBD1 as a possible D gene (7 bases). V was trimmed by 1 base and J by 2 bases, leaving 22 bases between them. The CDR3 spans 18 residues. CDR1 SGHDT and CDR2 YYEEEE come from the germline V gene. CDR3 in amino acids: CASSLQPGVGQRPYEQYF. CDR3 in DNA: TGTGCCAGCAGCTTGCAGCCGGGGGTGGGACAGAGACCCTACGAGCAGTACTTC.

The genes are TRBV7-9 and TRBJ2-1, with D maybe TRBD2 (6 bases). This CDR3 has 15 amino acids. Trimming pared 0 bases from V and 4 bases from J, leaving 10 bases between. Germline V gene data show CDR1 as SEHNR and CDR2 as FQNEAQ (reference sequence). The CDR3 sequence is CASSLARGEYNEQFF. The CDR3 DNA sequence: TGTGCCAGCAGCTTAGCGCGGGGCGAGTACAATGAGCAGTTCTTC.

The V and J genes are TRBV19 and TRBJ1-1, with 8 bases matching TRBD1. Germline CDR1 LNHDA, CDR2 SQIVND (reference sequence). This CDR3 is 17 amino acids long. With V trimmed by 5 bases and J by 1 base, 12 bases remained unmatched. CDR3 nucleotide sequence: TGTGCCAGTAGTGATACTTGGGACAGGCTTCCGAACACTGAAGCTTTCTTT. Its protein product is CASSDTWDRLPNTEAFF. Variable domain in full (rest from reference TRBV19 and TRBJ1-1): DGGITQSPKYLFRKEGQNVTLSCEQNLNHDAMYWYRQDPGQGLRLIYYSQIVNDFQKGDIAEGYSVSREKKESFPLTVTSAQKNPTAFYLCASSDTWDRLPNTEAFFGQGTRLTVV.

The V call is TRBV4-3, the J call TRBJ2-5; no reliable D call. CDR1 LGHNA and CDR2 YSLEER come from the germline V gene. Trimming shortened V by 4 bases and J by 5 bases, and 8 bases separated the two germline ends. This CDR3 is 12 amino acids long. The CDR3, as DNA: TGCGCCAGCAGCCGTTTGGTGGAGACCCAGTACTTC. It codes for CASSRLVETQYF.

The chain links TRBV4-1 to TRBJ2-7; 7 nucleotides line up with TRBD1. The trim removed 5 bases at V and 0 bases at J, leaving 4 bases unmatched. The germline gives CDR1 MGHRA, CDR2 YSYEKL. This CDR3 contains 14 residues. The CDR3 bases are TGCGCCAGCAGCATACAGGGGAGCTCCTACGAGCAGTACTTC. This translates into CASSIQGSSYEQYF.

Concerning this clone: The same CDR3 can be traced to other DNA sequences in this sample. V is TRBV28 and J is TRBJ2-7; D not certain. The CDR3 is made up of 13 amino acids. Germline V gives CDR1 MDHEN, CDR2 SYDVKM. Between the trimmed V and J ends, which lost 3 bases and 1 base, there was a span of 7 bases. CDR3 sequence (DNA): TGTGCCAGCAGTTTTGGGGATTCCTACGAGCAGTACTTC. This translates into CASSFGDSYEQYF.

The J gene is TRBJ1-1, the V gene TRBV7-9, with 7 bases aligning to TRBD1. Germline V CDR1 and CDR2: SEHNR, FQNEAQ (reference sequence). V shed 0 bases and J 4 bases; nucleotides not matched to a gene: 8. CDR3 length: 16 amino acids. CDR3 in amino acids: CASSLANRGKGTEAFF. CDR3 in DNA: TGTGCCAGCAGCTTAGCGAACAGGGGAAAAGGCACTGAAGCTTTCTTT.

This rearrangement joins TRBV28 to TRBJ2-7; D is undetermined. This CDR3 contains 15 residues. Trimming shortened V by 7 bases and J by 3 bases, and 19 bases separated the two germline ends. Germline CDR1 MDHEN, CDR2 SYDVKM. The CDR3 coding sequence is TGTGCCAGCACCCTGCTCGGGCCAAAGGTCTACGAGCAGTACTTC. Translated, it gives CASTLLGPKVYEQYF.

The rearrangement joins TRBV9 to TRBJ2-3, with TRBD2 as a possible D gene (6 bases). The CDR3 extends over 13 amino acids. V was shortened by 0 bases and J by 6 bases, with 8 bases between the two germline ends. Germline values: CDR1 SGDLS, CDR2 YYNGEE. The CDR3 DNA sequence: TGTGCCAGCAGCGTAGCCCTAGCGGATACGCAGTATTTT. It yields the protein CASSVALADTQYF. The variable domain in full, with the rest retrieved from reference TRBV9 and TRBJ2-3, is DSGVTQTPKHLITATGQRVTLRCSPRSGDLSVYWYQQSLDQGLQFLIQYYNGEERAKGNILERFSAQQFPDLHSELNLSSLELGDSALYFCASSVALADTQYFGPGTRLTVL.

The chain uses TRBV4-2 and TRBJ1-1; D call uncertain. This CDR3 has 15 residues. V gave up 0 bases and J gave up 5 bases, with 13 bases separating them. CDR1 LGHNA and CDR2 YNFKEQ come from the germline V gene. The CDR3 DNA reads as TGTGCCAGCAGCCAAGATATGGTAGGGTTAACTGAAGCTTTCTTT. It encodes CASSQDMVGLTEAFF.

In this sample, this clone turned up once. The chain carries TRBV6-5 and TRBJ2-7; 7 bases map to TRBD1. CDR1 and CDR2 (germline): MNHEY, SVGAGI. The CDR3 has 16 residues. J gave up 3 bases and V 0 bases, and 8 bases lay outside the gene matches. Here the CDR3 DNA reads TGTGCCAGCAGTTACTCCACAGGGGCCGAGGACTACGAGCAGTACTTC. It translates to CASSYSTGAEDYEQYF.

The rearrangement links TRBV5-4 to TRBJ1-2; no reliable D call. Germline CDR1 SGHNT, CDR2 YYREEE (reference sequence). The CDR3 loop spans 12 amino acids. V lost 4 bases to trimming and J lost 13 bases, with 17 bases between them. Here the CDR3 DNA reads TGTGCCAGCAGCCCTGGACCTCCTCGGTTCACCTTC. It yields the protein CASSPGPPRFTF.

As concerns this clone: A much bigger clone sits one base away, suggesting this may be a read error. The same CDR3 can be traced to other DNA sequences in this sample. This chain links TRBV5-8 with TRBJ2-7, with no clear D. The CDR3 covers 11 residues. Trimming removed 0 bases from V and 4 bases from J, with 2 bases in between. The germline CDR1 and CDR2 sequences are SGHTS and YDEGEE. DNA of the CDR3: TGTGCCAGCAGCTTGGTGTACGAGCAGTACTTC. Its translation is CASSLVYEQYF.

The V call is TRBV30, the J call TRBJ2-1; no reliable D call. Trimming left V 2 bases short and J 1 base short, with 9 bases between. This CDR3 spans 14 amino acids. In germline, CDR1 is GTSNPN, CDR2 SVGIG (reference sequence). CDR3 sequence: CAWSSDWSYNEQFF. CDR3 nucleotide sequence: TGTGCCTGGAGTTCCGATTGGTCCTACAATGAGCAGTTCTTC.

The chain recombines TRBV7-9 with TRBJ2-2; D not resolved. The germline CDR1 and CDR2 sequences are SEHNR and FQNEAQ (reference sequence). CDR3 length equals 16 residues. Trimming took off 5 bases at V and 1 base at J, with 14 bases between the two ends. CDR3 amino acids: CASSDSTYRNTGELFF. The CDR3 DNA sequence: TGTGCCAGCAGCGATAGCACGTACCGGAACACCGGGGAGCTGTTTTTT.

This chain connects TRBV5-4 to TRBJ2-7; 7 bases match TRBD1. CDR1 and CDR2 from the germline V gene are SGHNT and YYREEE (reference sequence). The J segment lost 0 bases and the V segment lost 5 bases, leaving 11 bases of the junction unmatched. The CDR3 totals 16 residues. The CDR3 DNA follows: TGTGCCAGCAGAAAAGGACAGGAATATAGCTCCTACGAGCAGTACTTC. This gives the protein CASRKGQEYSSYEQYF.